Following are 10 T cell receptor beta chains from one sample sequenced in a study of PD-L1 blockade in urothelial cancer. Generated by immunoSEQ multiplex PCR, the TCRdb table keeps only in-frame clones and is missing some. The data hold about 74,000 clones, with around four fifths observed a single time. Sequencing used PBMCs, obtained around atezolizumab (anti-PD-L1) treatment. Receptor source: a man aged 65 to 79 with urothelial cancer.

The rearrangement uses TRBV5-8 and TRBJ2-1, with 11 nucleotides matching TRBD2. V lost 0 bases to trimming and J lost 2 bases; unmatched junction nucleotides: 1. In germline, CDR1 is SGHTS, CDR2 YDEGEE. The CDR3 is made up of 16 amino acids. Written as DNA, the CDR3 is TGTGCCAGCAGCTTGGAGGGACTAGCGGCCTACAATGAGCAGTTCTTC. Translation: CASSLEGLAAYNEQFF. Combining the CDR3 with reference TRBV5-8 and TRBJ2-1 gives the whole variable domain EAGVTQSPTHLIKTRGQQATLRCSPISGHTSVYWYQQALGLGLQFLLWYDEGEERNRGNFPPRFSGRQFPNYSSELNVNALELEDSALYLCASSLEGLAAYNEQFFGPGTRLTVL.

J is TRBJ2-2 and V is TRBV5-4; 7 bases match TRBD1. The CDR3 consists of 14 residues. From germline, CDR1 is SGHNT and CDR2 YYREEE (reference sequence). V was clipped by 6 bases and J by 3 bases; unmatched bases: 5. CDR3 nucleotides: TGTGCCAGCACAAGACAGGGATACACCGGGGAGCTGTTTTTT. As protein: CASTRQGYTGELFF.

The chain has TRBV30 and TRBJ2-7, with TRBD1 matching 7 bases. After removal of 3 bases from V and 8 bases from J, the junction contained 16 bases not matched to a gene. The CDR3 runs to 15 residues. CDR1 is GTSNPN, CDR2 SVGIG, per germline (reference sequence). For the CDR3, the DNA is TGTGCCTGGAGGAACCGACAGGGCTCGGGCTGGAAGCAGTACTTC. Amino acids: CAWRNRQGSGWKQYF.

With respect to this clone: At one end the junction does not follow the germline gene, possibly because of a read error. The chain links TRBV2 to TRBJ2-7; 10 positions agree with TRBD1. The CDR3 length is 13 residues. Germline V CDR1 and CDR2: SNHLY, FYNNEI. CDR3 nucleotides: TGTGCCAGCAGACGGCTTCCGGGACAGGGGACCAACTTC. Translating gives CASRRLPGQGTNF.

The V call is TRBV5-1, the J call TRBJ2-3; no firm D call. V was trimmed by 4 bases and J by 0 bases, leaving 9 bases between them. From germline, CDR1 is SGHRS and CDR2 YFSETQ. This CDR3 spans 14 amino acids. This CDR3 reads CASSPTLSTDTQYF. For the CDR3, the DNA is TGCGCCAGCAGCCCCACTTTGAGCACAGATACGCAGTATTTT.

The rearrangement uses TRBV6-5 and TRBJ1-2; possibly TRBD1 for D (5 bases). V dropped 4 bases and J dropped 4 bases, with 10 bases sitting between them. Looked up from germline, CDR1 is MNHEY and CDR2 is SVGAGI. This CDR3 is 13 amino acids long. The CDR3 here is CASSLFRGYGYTF. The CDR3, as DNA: TGTGCCAGCAGTTTGTTTAGGGGCTATGGCTACACCTTC.

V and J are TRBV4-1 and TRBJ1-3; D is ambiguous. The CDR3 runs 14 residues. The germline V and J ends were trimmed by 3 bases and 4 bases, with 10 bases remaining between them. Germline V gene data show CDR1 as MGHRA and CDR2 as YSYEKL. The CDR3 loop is CASSQAGAGNTIYF. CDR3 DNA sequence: TGCGCCAGCAGCCAGGCGGGAGCCGGAAACACCATATATTTT.

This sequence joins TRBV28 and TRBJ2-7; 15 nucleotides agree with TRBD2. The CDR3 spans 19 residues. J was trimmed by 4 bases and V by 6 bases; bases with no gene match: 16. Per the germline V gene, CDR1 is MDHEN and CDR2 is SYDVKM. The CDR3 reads CASSLSPGLAGGPRYEQYF. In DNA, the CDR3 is TGTGCCAGCAGCCTATCCCCCGGACTAGCGGGAGGGCCAAGGTACGAGCAGTACTTC.

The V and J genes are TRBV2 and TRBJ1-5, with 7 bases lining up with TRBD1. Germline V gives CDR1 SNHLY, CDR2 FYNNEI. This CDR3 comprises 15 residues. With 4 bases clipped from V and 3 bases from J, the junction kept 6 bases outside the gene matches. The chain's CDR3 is CASSVLTGPNQPQHF. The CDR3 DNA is TGTGCCAGCAGTGTGCTGACAGGGCCCAATCAGCCCCAGCATTTT.

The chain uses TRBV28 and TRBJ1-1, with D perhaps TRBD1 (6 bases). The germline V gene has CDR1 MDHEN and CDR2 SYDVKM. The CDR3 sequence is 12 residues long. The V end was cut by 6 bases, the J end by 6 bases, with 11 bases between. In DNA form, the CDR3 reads TGTGCCAGCAGCACAGGGTTATCTGAAGCTTTCTTT. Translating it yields CASSTGLSEAFF.